The rows below give T cell receptor beta chains drawn from one sample of a study of T cells in Graves' hyperthyroidism and ophthalmopathy. TCRdb re-derived calls from the multiplex PCR reads in MiXCR, one entry per CDR3 protein. The repertoire has 550,000 to 600,000 distinct CDR3 sequences, 12% to 15% of them found once; the top ten carry about 6.6%. The sample comprised blood. These receptors were obtained from a woman under 30 with Graves' ophthalmopathy. CDR3s include the opening cysteine and the closing phenylalanine or tryptophan. The order of the fields is D gene, V gene, J gene, clone size, CDR3 protein, CDR3 DNA. The D gene is left open where the match is weak. Size tells how often a clone was seen (once, few, many) or the class of an expanded clone, and some rows leave it out.

TRBD1	TRBV27	TRBJ2-5	few	CASRGQGILETQYF	TGTGCCAGCAGGGGACAGGGTATATTGGAGACCCAGTACTTC
-	TRBV28	TRBJ1-2	many	CASSPGTASFYGYTF	TGTGCCAGCAGCCCCGGGACCGCATCTTTCTATGGCTACACCTTC
TRBD1	TRBV27	TRBJ1-5	few	CASSWGTGGANQPQHF	TGTGCCAGCAGTTGGGGGACAGGGGGCGCGAATCAGCCCCAGCATTTT
-	TRBV27	TRBJ2-6	many	CASSFGTPGVTLRANVLTF	TGTGCCAGCAGTTTCGGGACCCCAGGGGTCACTCTGAGGGCCAACGTCCTGACTTTC
-	TRBV10-3	TRBJ2-6	many	CAISDRGHSGANVLTF	TGTGCCATCAGTGATCGGGGCCACTCTGGGGCCAACGTCCTGACTTTC
-	TRBV4-3	TRBJ2-3	-	CASSQYRGVSKTDTQYF	TGCGCCAGCAGCCAATACCGAGGGGTATCTAAAACAGATACGCAGTATTTT
-	TRBV5-1	TRBJ2-1	many	CASSLVPGNEQFF	TGCGCCAGCAGCTTGGTCCCGGGCAATGAGCAGTTCTTC
TRBD2	TRBV30	TRBJ2-3	few	CAFLADTDTQYF	TGTGCCTTCCTAGCGGACACAGATACGCAGTATTTT
TRBD2	TRBV6-6	TRBJ2-5	few	CASSYSFSGRGRKEETQYF	TGTGCCAGCAGTTACTCCTTTAGCGGGAGGGGTAGAAAGGAAGAGACCCAGTACTTC
-	TRBV7-2	TRBJ2-7	many	CASSSSMAEQYF	TGTGCCAGCAGCTCCAGTATGGCCGAGCAGTACTTC
TRBD1	TRBV6-1	TRBJ2-2	few	CATAGVRRDRGNGELFF	TGTGCCACCGCGGGGGTGAGACGGGACAGGGGAAATGGGGAGCTGTTTTTT
TRBD2	TRBV19	TRBJ2-7	few	CASSMGTGASGFSYEQYF	TGTGCCAGTAGTATGGGCACCGGGGCTAGCGGTTTCTCCTACGAGCAGTACTTC
TRBD2	TRBV6-6	TRBJ2-1	many	CASSYPTPGQKSSGSPPYNEQFF	TGTGCCAGCAGTTACCCGACACCGGGACAGAAATCTAGCGGGAGCCCCCCCTACAATGAGCAGTTCTTC
TRBD1	TRBV9	TRBJ1-1	-	CASSPDRGRWDTEAFF	TGTGCCAGCAGCCCCGACAGGGGAAGGTGGGACACTGAAGCTTTCTTT
TRBD1	TRBV27	TRBJ1-1	many	CASSLGTGAANTEAFF	TGTGCCAGCAGTCTCGGGACAGGCGCTGCGAACACTGAAGCTTTCTTT
-	TRBV12-3/TRBV12-4	TRBJ1-1	many	CASSLVWGGTSGSRNTEAFF	TGTGCCAGCAGTTTAGTGTGGGGGGGGACATCGGGCAGTAGGAACACTGAAGCTTTCTTT
-	TRBV30	TRBJ2-1	-	CAWSVLSGYNEQFF	TGTGCCTGGAGTGTACTTTCGGGTTACAATGAGCAGTTCTTC
-	TRBV9	TRBJ2-3	few	CASSTRLSTDTQYF	TGTGCCAGCAGCACCCGCCTCAGCACAGATACGCAGTATTTT
-	TRBV24-1	TRBJ2-4	-	CATSDCGAAHKGNIQYF	TGTGCCACCAGTGATTGCGGGGCGGCTCATAAAGGGAACATTCAGTACTTC
TRBD1	TRBV7-9	TRBJ2-5	-	CASSARDRGAFQETQYF	TGTGCCAGCAGCGCCCGGGACAGGGGAGCTTTCCAAGAGACCCAGTACTTC
TRBD1	TRBV7-2	TRBJ1-4	many	CASSSRDRNEKLFF	TGTGCCAGCAGTTCCCGGGACAGAAATGAAAAACTGTTTTTT
-	TRBV5-6	TRBJ1-2	-	CASSLPASGVYSGYTF	TGTGCCAGCAGCTTGCCCGCGTCCGGGGTTTACTCTGGCTACACCTTC
-	TRBV30	TRBJ1-1	-	CAWSTGAGDTEAFF	TGTGCCTGGAGTACCGGGGCCGGCGACACTGAAGCTTTCTTT
-	TRBV20-1	TRBJ2-7	few	CSAKGAGDPYEQYF	TGCAGTGCTAAGGGGGCGGGGGACCCCTACGAGCAGTACTTC
TRBD2	TRBV4-2	TRBJ2-7	many	CASSQDLAGSYEQYF	TGTGCCAGCAGCCAAGATCTAGCGGGCTCCTACGAGCAGTACTTC
-	TRBV30	TRBJ2-3	many	CAWSHGRASTDTQYF	TGTGCCTGGAGTCACGGGAGAGCAAGCACAGATACGCAGTATTTT
-	TRBV15	TRBJ1-5	few	CATSRGPGTGSQPQHF	TGTGCCACCAGCAGAGGGCCCGGGACGGGGAGTCAGCCCCAGCATTTT
-	TRBV13	TRBJ2-7	many	CASSLGAGVRGEQYF	TGTGCCAGCAGCTTAGGGGCAGGGGTTCGTGGCGAGCAGTACTTC
-	TRBV28	TRBJ2-5	few	CASSVMGSGETQYF	TGTGCCAGCAGTGTAATGGGGTCAGGAGAGACCCAGTACTTC
TRBD2	TRBV11-3	TRBJ2-1	many	CASQTRTSWGNEQFF	TGTGCCAGCCAAACTAGGACTAGCTGGGGTAATGAGCAGTTCTTC
-	TRBV30	TRBJ1-6	-	CAWSEGEGNSPLHF	TGTGCCTGGAGTGAGGGAGAAGGCAATTCACCCCTCCACTTT
TRBD1	TRBV12-3/TRBV12-4	TRBJ2-7	many	CASSLRTGMNEQYF	TGTGCCAGCAGTCTGAGGACAGGGATGAACGAGCAGTACTTC
-	TRBV24-1	TRBJ1-5	many	CATSDFPSNQPQHF	TGTGCCACCAGTGATTTCCCCAGCAATCAGCCCCAGCATTTT
-	TRBV18	TRBJ1-4	few	CASREDTNEKLFF	TGTGCCAGCCGTGAGGACACCAATGAAAAACTGTTTTTT
TRBD2	TRBV7-8	TRBJ2-2	many	CASSSSGRDANTGELFF	TGTGCCAGCAGCTCTAGCGGGAGGGATGCGAACACCGGGGAGCTGTTTTTT
TRBD1	TRBV13	TRBJ2-7	many	CASSSPIRGQRDASYEQYF	TGTGCCAGCAGCTCTCCCATCAGGGGGCAAAGAGACGCCTCCTACGAGCAGTACTTC
-	TRBV24-1	TRBJ2-1	many	CATSDFAGEISYNEQFF	TGTGCCACCAGTGATTTTGCTGGAGAAATCTCGTACAATGAGCAGTTCTTC
-	TRBV20-1	TRBJ1-5	many	CSARATRNQPQHF	TGCAGTGCTAGAGCGACTCGCAATCAGCCCCAGCATTTT
-	TRBV11-2	TRBJ2-1	few	CASSRAALSGEQFF	TGTGCCAGCAGCCGGGCCGCCCTCTCGGGTGAGCAGTTCTTC